This T cell receptor (beta chain) came from a study of T cell responses to AZD1222 COVID-19 vaccine. Germline loops: CDR1 GTSNPN, CDR2 SVGIG (reference sequence). The CDR3 is 12 amino acids. TCRdb keeps only in-frame clones here, not all; method: immunoSEQ multiplex PCR. The sample has about 100,000 clones; 70% to 90% are singletons. Study-wide results and limits: Regions left unmutated in variants are reportedly the target of nearly half of spike-specific TCRs. CD4 TCRs covered the whole spike, strongest at regions 160-218 and 743-854. The breadth and depth of Spike-specific TCRs increased once two AZD1222 doses had been given.

With regard to this clone: The antigen remains unidentified.

The receptor was isolated from an adult who received the AZD1222 COVID-19 vaccine. The source was peripheral blood, collected 28 days after the second AZD1222 dose. The rearrangement joins TRBV30 to TRBJ1-6; perhaps TRBD1 as D (5 bases). The CDR3 coding sequence is TGTGCAGGGACTGGGAATAATTCACCCCTCCACTTT. This codes for CAGTGNNSPLHF.